This T cell receptor beta chain was sequenced during a study of vaccination and CD4 T cells after COVID-19. Sequencing of the DNA from cultured CD4+ T cells was carried out with the Oncomine TCR Beta short-read assay. Using its own MiXCR run on the PCR reads, TCRdb lists one record per CDR3 protein. The data contain 4,000 to 6,500 distinct CDR3 sequences, roughly 45% of them seen just once; the ten biggest clones take up roughly 63%. This clonotype was seen a few times. What it binds is not known. V shed 7 bases and J shed 1 base, with 11 bases lying between them. CDR3 length: 14 amino acids. Per the germline V gene, CDR1 is LNHDA and CDR2 is SQIVND (reference sequence). Treatment described: approximately 9-day PBMC culture with coronavirus spike peptide pools or control peptides (ViraFEST assay).

The sample taken for sequencing was CD4+ T cells from blood, cultured in vitro. The rearrangement uses TRBV19 and TRBJ1-5, with D perhaps TRBD1 (5 bases). This receptor was identified in a human donor who had recovered from COVID-19. CDR3 sequence: CASTPGLSNQPQHF. In DNA form, the CDR3 reads TGTGCCAGTACCCCGGGACTCAGCAATCAGCCCCAGCATTTT.